The table lists the clone carrying this T cell receptor beta chain with a few counts. Its target is unknown. This sample stems from a study of T cell responses to AZD1222 COVID-19 vaccine. The study's findings and limits: White British people made up most donors, females outnumbered males, and clonal diversity was possibly underestimated.

Per germline, CDR1 MNHNS and CDR2 SASEGT. The V end was cut by 1 base, the J end by 4 bases, with 16 bases between. The CDR3 contains 16 residues. The data were produced by immunoSEQ multiplex PCR, yet TCRdb's version contains in-frame clones alone and is incomplete. This table has approximately 190,000 clones, approximately 92% appearing once. The chain uses TRBV6-1 and TRBJ1-1, with D possibly matching TRBD1 (6 bases). The sequence was collected from an adult in good health. The material was peripheral blood, obtained on day 0 of AZD1222 vaccination. CDR3 loop: CASSEGYTGRSTEAFF. The CDR3 bases are TGTGCCAGCAGTGAAGGATATACAGGGAGAAGCACTGAAGCTTTCTTT.